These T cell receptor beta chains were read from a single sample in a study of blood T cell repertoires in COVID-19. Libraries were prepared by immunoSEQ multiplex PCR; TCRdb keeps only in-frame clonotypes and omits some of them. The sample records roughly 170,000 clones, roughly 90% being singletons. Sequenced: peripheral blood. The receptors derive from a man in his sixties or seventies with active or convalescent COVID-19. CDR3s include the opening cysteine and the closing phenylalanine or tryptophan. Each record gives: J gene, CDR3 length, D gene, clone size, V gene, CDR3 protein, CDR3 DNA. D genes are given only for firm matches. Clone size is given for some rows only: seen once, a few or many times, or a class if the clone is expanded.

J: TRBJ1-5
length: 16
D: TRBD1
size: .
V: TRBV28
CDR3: CASSFRRQGIYQPQHF
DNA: TGTGCCAGCAGTTTCCGTAGACAGGGCATCTATCAGCCCCAGCATTTT

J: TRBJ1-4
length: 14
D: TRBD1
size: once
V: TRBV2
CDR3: CASRDRGLGEKLFF
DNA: TGTGCCAGCAGGGACAGGGGGTTAGGTGAAAAACTGTTTTTT

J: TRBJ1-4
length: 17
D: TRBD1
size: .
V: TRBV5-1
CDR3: CASSPGQGWYTNEKLFF
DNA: TGCGCCAGCAGTCCCGGACAGGGGTGGTACACTAATGAAAAACTGTTTTTT

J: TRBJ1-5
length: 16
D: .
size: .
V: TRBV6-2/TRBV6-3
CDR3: CASSTGLVNRNQPQHF
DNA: TGTGCCAGCAGTACAGGGCTAGTGAATCGCAATCAGCCCCAGCATTTT

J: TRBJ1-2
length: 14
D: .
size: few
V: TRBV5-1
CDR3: CASSLAGGTHGYTF
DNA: TGCGCCAGCAGCTTGGCCGGGGGAACCCATGGCTACACCTTC

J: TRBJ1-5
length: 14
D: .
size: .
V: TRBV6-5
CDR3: CASKRTQGNQPQHF
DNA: TGTGCCAGCAAGCGGACTCAGGGCAATCAGCCCCAGCATTTT

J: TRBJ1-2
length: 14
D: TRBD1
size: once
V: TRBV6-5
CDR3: CASSSRTGNYGYTF
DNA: TGTGCCAGCAGTTCTCGGACAGGGAACTATGGCTACACCTTC

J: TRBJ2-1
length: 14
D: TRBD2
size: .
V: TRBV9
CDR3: CASSVAGGPWEQFF
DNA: TGTGCCAGCAGCGTAGCGGGGGGGCCATGGGAGCAGTTCTTC

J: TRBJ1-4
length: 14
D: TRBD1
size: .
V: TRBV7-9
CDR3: CASSLPGQGVKLFF
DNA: TGTGCCAGCAGCCTCCCTGGACAGGGCGTAAAACTGTTTTTT

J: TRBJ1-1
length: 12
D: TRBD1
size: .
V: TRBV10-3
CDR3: CATQGGAPEAFF
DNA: TGTGCCACCCAGGGGGGCGCCCCTGAAGCTTTCTTT

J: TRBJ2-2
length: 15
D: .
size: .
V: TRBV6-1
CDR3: CASSEVTLNTGELFF
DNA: TGTGCCAGCAGTGAAGTGACACTTAACACCGGGGAGCTGTTTTTT

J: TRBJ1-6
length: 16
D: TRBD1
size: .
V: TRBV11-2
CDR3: CASRPTGGAGNSPLHF
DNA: TGTGCCAGCAGACCAACAGGGGGCGCGGGTAATTCACCCCTCCACTTT

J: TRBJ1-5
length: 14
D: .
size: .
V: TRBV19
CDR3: CASSKWQSNQPQHF
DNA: TGTGCCAGTAGTAAATGGCAAAGCAATCAGCCCCAGCATTTT

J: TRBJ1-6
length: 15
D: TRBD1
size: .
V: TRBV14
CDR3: CASSMPGTGVSPLHF
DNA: TGTGCCAGCAGCATGCCCGGGACAGGGGTGTCACCCCTCCACTTT

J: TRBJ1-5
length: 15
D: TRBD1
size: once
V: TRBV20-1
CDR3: CSASVGQGALQPQHF
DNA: TGCAGTGCTAGTGTTGGACAGGGGGCGCTTCAGCCCCAGCATTTT

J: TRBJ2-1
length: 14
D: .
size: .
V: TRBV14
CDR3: CASSQVYSNNEQFF
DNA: TGTGCCAGCAGCCAAGTGTACAGTAACAATGAGCAGTTCTTC

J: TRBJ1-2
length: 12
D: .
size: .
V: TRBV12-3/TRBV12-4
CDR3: CASSLLDYGYTF
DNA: TGTGCCAGCAGTTTACTCGACTATGGCTACACCTTC

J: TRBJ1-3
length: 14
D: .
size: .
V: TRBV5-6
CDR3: CASSLDGVGNTIYF
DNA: TGTGCCAGCAGCTTGGACGGAGTTGGAAACACCATATATTTT

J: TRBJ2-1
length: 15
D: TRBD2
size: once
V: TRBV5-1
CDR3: CASSPLAGESGEQFF
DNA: TGCGCCAGCAGCCCCCTAGCGGGAGAGTCAGGTGAGCAGTTCTTC

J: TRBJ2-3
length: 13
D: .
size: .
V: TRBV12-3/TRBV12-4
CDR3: CASSSNWRDTQYF
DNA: TGTGCCAGCAGTTCAAATTGGAGAGATACGCAGTATTTT

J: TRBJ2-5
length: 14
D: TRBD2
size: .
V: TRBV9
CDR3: CASSQRGGAGTQYF
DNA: TGTGCCAGCAGCCAGCGGGGAGGGGCAGGGACCCAGTACTTC

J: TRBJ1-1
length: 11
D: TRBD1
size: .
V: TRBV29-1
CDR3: CSVQDRAEAFF
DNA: TGCAGCGTTCAAGACAGGGCGGAGGCTTTCTTT

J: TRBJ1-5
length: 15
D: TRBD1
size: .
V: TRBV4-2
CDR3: CASSQTGAGNQPQHF
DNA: TGTGCCAGCAGCCAGACAGGGGCCGGCAATCAGCCCCAGCATTTT

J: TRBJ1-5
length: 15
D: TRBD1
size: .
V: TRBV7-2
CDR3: CASSSRGQIYQPQHF
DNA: TGTGCCAGCAGCTCGCGGGGACAGATTTATCAGCCCCAGCATTTT

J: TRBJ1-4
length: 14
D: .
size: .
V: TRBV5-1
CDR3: CASSLMGTNEKLFF
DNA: TGCGCCAGCAGCTTGATGGGCACTAATGAAAAACTGTTTTTT

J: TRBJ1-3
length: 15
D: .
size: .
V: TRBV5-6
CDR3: CASSLFSGAGNTIYF
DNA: TGTGCCAGCAGCTTGTTTTCAGGGGCCGGAAACACCATATATTTT

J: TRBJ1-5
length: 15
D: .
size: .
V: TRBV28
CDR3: CASSHLGRADQPQHF
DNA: TGTGCCAGCAGTCACCTCGGCAGGGCCGATCAGCCCCAGCATTTT

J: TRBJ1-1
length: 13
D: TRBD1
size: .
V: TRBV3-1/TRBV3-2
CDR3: CASSQGQGGRAFF
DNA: TGTGCCAGCAGCCAGGGACAGGGGGGTCGGGCTTTCTTT

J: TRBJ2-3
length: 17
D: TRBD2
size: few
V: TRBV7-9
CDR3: CATPELRVAGPTDTQYF
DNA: TGTGCCACCCCGGAGCTTAGGGTAGCGGGGCCCACAGATACGCAGTATTTT

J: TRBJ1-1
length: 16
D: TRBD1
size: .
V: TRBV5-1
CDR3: CASSLIGQGLNTEAFF
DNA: TGCGCCAGCAGCTTGATTGGACAGGGGTTGAACACTGAAGCTTTCTTT

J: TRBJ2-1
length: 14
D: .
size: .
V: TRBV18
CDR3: CASSLDRTNNEQFF
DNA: TGTGCCAGCTCACTTGACAGAACTAACAATGAGCAGTTCTTC

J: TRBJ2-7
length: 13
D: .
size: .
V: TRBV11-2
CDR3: CASSFGAAYEQYF
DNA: TGTGCCAGCAGCTTTGGTGCGGCCTACGAGCAGTACTTC

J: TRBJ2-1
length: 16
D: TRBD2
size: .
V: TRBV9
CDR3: CASSLEGSGRGNEQFF
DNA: TGTGCCAGCAGCCTAGAGGGTAGCGGGAGGGGTAATGAGCAGTTCTTC

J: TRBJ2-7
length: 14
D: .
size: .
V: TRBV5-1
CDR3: CASSLETAHYEQYF
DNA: TGCGCCAGCAGCTTAGAGACAGCTCACTACGAGCAGTACTTC

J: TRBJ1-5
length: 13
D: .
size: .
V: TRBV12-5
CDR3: CASGYQGNQPQHF
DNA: TGTGCTAGTGGTTATCAGGGGAATCAGCCCCAGCATTTT

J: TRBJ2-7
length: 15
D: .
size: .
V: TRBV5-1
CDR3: CASSPVPSSSYEQYF
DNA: TGCGCCAGCAGCCCCGTCCCTAGCAGCTCCTACGAGCAGTACTTC

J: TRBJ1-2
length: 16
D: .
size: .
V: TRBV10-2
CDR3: CASSESGAGFDYGYTF
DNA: TGCGCCAGCAGTGAGTCGGGGGCAGGGTTCGACTATGGCTACACCTTC